Sequencing of this TCR beta chain was carried out in a study of cytomegalovirus exposure and HLA in healthy donors. On the study more broadly: An analysis done earlier identified about 120 million unique TCR beta sequences from approximately 170 million T cells.

Study results and limitations: Later analysis demonstrated an association between a missense DCLRE1C variant and TCR beta V- and J-gene trimming. Most of the TCR beta V segments (in an earlier analysis) were productive either about 87% or about 30% of the time. No immune exposure information besides CMV serostatus was available.

The CDR3 extends over 18 amino acids. Per the germline V gene, CDR1 is LNHDA and CDR2 is SQIVND (reference sequence). V gave up 9 bases and J gave up 1 base, with 25 bases separating them. Primers: 60 Vbeta forward and 13 Jbeta reverse. Using immunoSEQ multiplex PCR, the repertoire was profiled, and TCRdb retains in-frame clones only, with some absent. The sample consists of some 120,000 clones, roughly 80% of them appearing once. About this clone: Its antigen is unidentified.

This receptor was obtained from a young man in good health and CMV-seropositive. This chain links TRBV19 with TRBJ1-3, with D hard to call. The sample consisted of PBMCs. The CDR3 bases are TGTGCCAGCCGACGGGATCTCCTCGGCTCCTCATCTGGAAACACCATATATTTT. Encoded protein: CASRRDLLGSSSGNTIYF. The entire variable domain, with the rest obtained from reference TRBV19 and TRBJ1-3, is as follows: DGGITQSPKYLFRKEGQNVTLSCEQNLNHDAMYWYRQDPGQGLRLIYYSQIVNDFQKGDIAEGYSVSREKKESFPLTVTSAQKNPTAFYLCASRRDLLGSSSGNTIYFGEGSWLTVV.